Shown below are 26 T cell receptor beta chains from a single sample sequenced in a study of neurological immune-mediated disorders. MiXCR, run by TCRdb on the 5' RACE reads, gives a single entry per CDR3 protein. The data contain about 59,000 distinct CDR3 sequences, around 3.6% of them seen just once; the ten biggest clones take up around 3.3%. Sequencing was done on a sample of PBMCs. The receptors were gathered from a woman between 25 and 40 years old with multiple sclerosis.

This clonotype was observed many times. J is TRBJ1-2 and V is TRBV20-1; 9 bases fit TRBD1. This CDR3 contains 17 residues. V shed 0 bases, J shed 1 base, and the junction held 9 bases outside the gene matches. The germline gives CDR1 DFQATT, CDR2 SNEGSKA (reference sequence). The CDR3: CSARDLTGGVVNYGYTF. The CDR3 coding sequence is TGCAGTGCTAGAGATTTAACAGGGGGCGTCGTTAACTATGGCTACACCTTC.

Ten or more counts support this clonotype. The junction departs from germline at one end; a sequencing error may be responsible. This CDR3 reads CASSPGNSGELFF. CDR3 DNA: TGCGCCAGCAGCCCCGGGAACTCCGGGGAGCTGTTTTTT. V gene TRBV5-1 combines with J gene TRBJ2-2, with D maybe TRBD2 (5 bases). The V gene's germline CDR1 is SGHRS and CDR2 YFSETQ. The CDR3 has 13 amino acids.

This clonotype was seen ten or more times. The chain couples TRBV20-1 to TRBJ2-7, with D perhaps assigned TRBD1 or TRBD2 (5 bases each). V dropped 4 bases and J dropped 0 bases, with 10 bases sitting between them. From germline, CDR1 is DFQATT and CDR2 SNEGSKA (reference sequence). The CDR3 extends over 13 amino acids. The CDR3 nucleotides read TGCAGTGCTACGTACGGGGCCTCCTACGAGCAGTACTTC. This codes for CSATYGASYEQYF.

This clonotype was detected ten times or more. V gene TRBV5-1 combines with J gene TRBJ2-5, with 8 positions matching TRBD1. V was clipped by 4 bases and J by 4 bases; unmatched bases: 6. CDR3 length equals 14 residues. CDR1 is SGHRS, CDR2 YFSETQ, per germline. The CDR3 here is CASSVQGASETQYF. DNA for the CDR3: TGCGCCAGCAGCGTGCAGGGGGCGTCAGAGACCCAGTACTTC.

At least ten counts were recorded for this clonotype. The V and J genes are TRBV27 and TRBJ2-5; no reliable D call. Germline V gene sequence: CDR1 MNHEY, CDR2 SMNVEV (reference sequence). The CDR3 spans 14 residues. Trimming removed 4 bases from V and 2 bases from J, with 11 bases in between. The CDR3: CASSSHNGQETQYF. The CDR3 bases are TGTGCCAGCAGTTCACATAACGGACAAGAGACCCAGTACTTC.

This clonotype was detected many times. V usage is TRBV14 and J usage is TRBJ1-1; tentatively, D is TRBD1 (6 bases). CDR1 and CDR2 (germline): SGHDN, FVKESK. This CDR3 is built from 13 residues. Trimming removed 3 bases from V and 5 bases from J, with 10 bases in between. CDR3 sequence reads: CASSHRGQTEAFF. CDR3 sequence (DNA): TGTGCCAGCAGCCACAGGGGCCAGACTGAAGCTTTCTTT.

This clonotype came up many times. The chain combines TRBV12-3 or TRBV12-4 with TRBJ1-1; 11 positions agree with TRBD1. This CDR3 spans 14 amino acids. The V and J ends lost 4 bases and 6 bases, in that order; junction bases with no gene match: 4. CDR3 residues: CASSWTGGFAEAFF. CDR3 bases: TGTGCCAGCAGTTGGACAGGGGGCTTCGCTGAAGCTTTCTTT.

The J gene is TRBJ2-3, the V gene TRBV24-1, with D uncertain. Germline values: CDR1 KGHDR, CDR2 SFDVKD. The V end was cut by 0 bases, the J end by 6 bases, with 9 bases between. The CDR3 is 14 amino acids. CDR3 loop: CATSDLGVMDTQYF. CDR3 bases: TGTGCCACCAGTGATTTGGGCGTGATGGATACGCAGTATTTT.

This clonotype was counted many times. The chain uses TRBV14 and TRBJ2-5; D might be TRBD2 (6 bases). V lost 4 bases and J 3 bases, leaving 9 bases between the germline ends. The CDR3 consists of 13 residues. Germline CDR1 reads SGHDN; CDR2 reads FVKESK. CDR3 region: CASSRGGKETQYF. In DNA, the CDR3 is TGTGCCAGCAGCCGAGGAGGGAAAGAGACCCAGTACTTC.

This clonotype has ten or more counts. The CDR3 sequence: CASSSSRRGGSNQPQHF. CDR3 nucleotide sequence: TGTGCCAGCAGCTCGAGCCGAAGGGGAGGTAGCAATCAGCCCCAGCATTTT. The chain carries TRBV7-8 and TRBJ1-5; maybe TRBD1 (5 bases). With 4 bases removed from V and 0 bases from J, the gap between germline ends came to 16 bases. This CDR3 is 17 amino acids long. CDR1 is SGHVS and CDR2 is FQNEAQ in the germline V gene.

The table lists this clonotype with a few counts. This chain connects TRBV10-3 to TRBJ2-7, with a weak D call TRBD2 (5 bases). Trimming stripped 6 bases from V and 1 base from J, with 10 bases between. The germline V gene has CDR1 ENHRY and CDR2 SYGVKD. The CDR3 has 13 amino acids. CDR3 nucleotide sequence: TGTGCCATCAGGACCACTAGTTCCTACGAGCAGTACTTC. Translated: CAIRTTSSYEQYF.

The table lists this clonotype with many counts. This rearrangement joins TRBV20-1 to TRBJ2-5; D may correspond to TRBD1 or TRBD2 (6 bases each). Germline V gene data show CDR1 as DFQATT and CDR2 as SNEGSKA (reference sequence). The CDR3 contains 12 residues. The ends were cut back, 6 bases at V and 7 bases at J, with 15 bases in the middle. In DNA form, the CDR3 reads TGCAGTGCCGCGAGGGGGGAGAGGACCCAGTACTTC. The encoded protein is CSAARGERTQYF.

With regard to this clonotype: Because the CDR3 is missing its conserved closing phenylalanine or tryptophan, this is likely a read error. The chain recombines TRBV6-5 with TRBJ1-6; 7 bases align to TRBD1. CDR3 length: 14 amino acids. CDR1 MNHEY and CDR2 SVGAGI come from the germline V gene. The chain's CDR3 is CAGSSGTANSPLHN. In DNA, the CDR3 is TGTGCCGGCAGTTCCGGGACAGCTAATTCACCCCTCCACAAT.

At least ten counts were recorded for this clonotype. Here the CDR3 DNA reads TGCAGTGCTAGAGCCACGACAGGGAACCAGCCCCAGCATTTT. Translation gives CSARATTGNQPQHF. The V and J genes are TRBV20-1 and TRBJ1-5, with 7 bases identical to TRBD1. This CDR3 region has 14 residues. CDR1 is DFQATT, CDR2 SNEGSKA, per germline (reference sequence). The J segment lost 7 bases and the V segment lost 1 base, leaving 7 bases of the junction unmatched.

This clonotype was seen at least ten times. This rearrangement joins TRBV27 to TRBJ2-5; the D gene is possibly TRBD2 (5 bases). The length of the CDR3 is 15 residues. The V and J ends lost 3 bases and 3 bases respectively, with 14 bases between them. Per germline, CDR1 MNHEY and CDR2 SMNVEV (reference sequence). CDR3 region: CASSLSGNRKETQYF. The CDR3 nucleotides read TGTGCCAGCAGTTTGTCCGGGAACCGTAAAGAGACCCAGTACTTC.

In this sample, this clonotype turned up many times. The rearrangement links TRBV6-5 to TRBJ2-3; D not resolved. Per germline, CDR1 MNHEY and CDR2 SVGAGI. CDR3 size: 14 residues. V was trimmed by 0 bases and J by 1 base, leaving 5 bases between them. The CDR3 here is CASSYSAGTDTQYF. CDR3 nucleotide sequence: TGTGCCAGCAGTTACTCGGCTGGCACAGATACGCAGTATTTT.

This clonotype was seen more than once but under ten times. CDR3 loop: CSAGAFQRGIYNEQFF. The CDR3 DNA is TGCAGTGCTGGGGCGTTCCAGCGGGGAATTTACAATGAGCAGTTCTTC. The chain has TRBV20-1 and TRBJ2-1, with 7 bases aligning to TRBD2. The V and J ends lost 5 bases and 4 bases, in that order; junction bases with no gene match: 14. CDR3 length: 16 amino acids. CDR1 and CDR2 from the germline V gene are DFQATT and SNEGSKA (reference sequence).

This clonotype was observed many times. The chain uses TRBV29-1 and TRBJ1-5, with TRBD1 identical over 7 bases. V lost 7 bases and J lost 4; bases outside the gene matches: 7. The CDR3 runs 13 residues. Germline assignment: CDR1 SQVTM and CDR2 ANQGSEA. CDR3 in amino acids: CSAIPGQNQPQHF. As DNA, the CDR3 is TGCAGCGCCATTCCGGGACAGAATCAGCCCCAGCATTTT.

Concerning this clonotype itself: A much bigger clone sits one base away, suggesting this may be a read error. This chain joins TRBV3-1 and TRBJ2-7; 9 bases match TRBD1. CDR1 LGHDT and CDR2 YNNKEL come from the germline V gene (reference sequence). The CDR3 spans 14 residues. Germline trimming cut 10 bases from V and 5 bases from J; bases unmatched to any gene: 12. CDR3 in DNA: TGTGCCACCCACCCGGGGACAGGGACCCACGAGCAGTACTTC. Translated, it gives CATHPGTGTHEQYF.

The chain links TRBV30 to TRBJ2-2; 7 bases agree with TRBD2. Germline loops: CDR1 GTSNPN, CDR2 SVGIG (reference sequence). This CDR3 is 14 amino acids long. With 2 bases clipped from V and 6 bases from J, the junction kept 6 bases outside the gene matches. CDR3 sequence reads: CAWSRTRAPGELFF. The CDR3 nucleotides read TGTGCCTGGAGTCGGACTAGGGCCCCCGGGGAGCTGTTTTTT.

This clonotype has a handful of counts. This chain uses TRBV10-3 with TRBJ2-7; maybe TRBD1 (5 bases). This CDR3 contains 11 residues. The germline V and J ends were trimmed by 9 bases and 2 bases, with 8 bases remaining between them. CDR1 and CDR2 (germline): ENHRY, SYGVKD. The CDR3 is CAIQTAYEQYF. The CDR3 coding sequence is TGTGCCATACAGACAGCCTACGAGCAGTACTTC.

In this sample, this clonotype turned up many times. J is TRBJ1-6 and V is TRBV14; D is uncertain. Germline V gives CDR1 SGHDN, CDR2 FVKESK. This CDR3 contains 13 residues. The ends were cut back, 2 bases at V and 7 bases at J, with 6 bases in the middle. The CDR3 protein is CASSQWANSPLHF. In nucleotides, the CDR3 is TGTGCCAGCAGCCAATGGGCCAATTCACCCCTCCACTTT.

This clonotype was detected ten times or more. The chain carries TRBV5-1 and TRBJ1-1; 9 bases are shared with TRBD1. V trimming: 4 bases; J trimming: 3 bases; junction bases outside the gene matches: 4. The length of the CDR3 is 14 residues. Germline V gene sequence: CDR1 SGHRS, CDR2 YFSETQ. Written as DNA, the CDR3 is TGCGCCAGCAGCCTACGGACAGGGGACACTGAAGCTTTCTTT. Encoded protein: CASSLRTGDTEAFF.

The sample holds many counts of this clonotype. This chain connects TRBV2 to TRBJ1-2; possibly TRBD1 for D (5 bases). This CDR3 is built from 15 residues. V lost 0 bases to trimming and J lost 4 bases, with 12 bases between them. The germline gives CDR1 SNHLY, CDR2 FYNNEI. The CDR3 spells CASSEAAGQLYGYTF. In nucleotides, the CDR3 is TGTGCCAGCAGTGAAGCGGCAGGGCAACTCTATGGCTACACCTTC.

The sample holds many counts of this clonotype. CDR3 loop: CARGKRDSYNEQFF. The CDR3 DNA sequence: TGCGCCAGAGGGAAGCGGGACTCCTACAATGAGCAGTTCTTC. The chain employs TRBV5-1 and TRBJ2-1, with 7 nucleotides matching TRBD2. The CDR3 loop spans 14 amino acids. V dropped 8 bases and J dropped 0; count of bases not matched to a gene: 5. CDR1 and CDR2 (germline): SGHRS, YFSETQ.

This clonotype was counted ten times or more. The chain has TRBV7-6 and TRBJ2-5; TRBD1 aligns across 12 bases. CDR1 SGHVS and CDR2 FNYEAQ come from the germline V gene. Losses at the gene ends were 4 bases for V and 3 bases for J; bases not matched to a gene: 3. The CDR3 consists of 15 residues. This chain's CDR3 is CASSSGQGAEETQYF. CDR3 coding DNA: TGTGCCAGCAGCTCGGGACAGGGGGCCGAAGAGACCCAGTACTTC.